The clone carrying this TCR beta chain was found a few times. Its target is unknown. The data stem from a study of cytomegalovirus exposure and HLA in healthy donors. General observations from the study: An analysis was carried out at a later point. It showed that HLA-associated TCR beta chains were more clonally expanded than equally common non-associated chains.

In the PCR, 60 Vbeta and 13 Jbeta primers were used. The method was immunoSEQ multiplex PCR; TCRdb's version includes in-frame clones alone and lacks a portion of them. The sample lists 95,000 to 130,000 clones, 8.5% to 10% occurring once. Sample: PBMCs. This receptor was identified in a man younger than 45 in good health and CMV-seronegative.

CDR3 sequence: CASSGGGNTEAFF. CDR3 bases: TGTGCCAGCAGCGGAGGAGGGAACACTGAAGCTTTCTTT. The V and J genes are TRBV9 and TRBJ1-1; D gene unclear. Deletions cut 3 bases from V and 1 base from J, with 7 bases between. The CDR3 totals 13 residues. Germline assignment: CDR1 SGDLS and CDR2 YYNGEE.